This entry lists 24 T cell receptor beta chains sequenced from one sample in a study of CD8+CD57+ T cells in acquired aplastic anemia. Genomic DNA was employed as the template in profiling TCR beta VDJ and CDR3. Each CDR3 protein is one row after TCRdb ran MiXCR on the reads. This table holds just over 450,000 distinct CDR3 sequences, 25% to 40% found once. Flow cytometry had shown expanded CD8+CD57+ cells in the patients chosen for sequencing. The sequenced material came from sorted CD4+, CD8+, or CD8+CD57+ T cells (not recorded which) from PBMCs. These TCRs come from a human donor with aplastic anemia.

In the case of this clonotype: A much larger clone sits a single nucleotide away, making a read error possible. The V and J genes are TRBV10-3 and TRBJ1-1, with D hard to call. Trimming took 6 bases from V and 1 from J, leaving 9 bases between them. The germline CDR1 and CDR2 sequences are ENHRY and SYGVKD. The CDR3 is 13 amino acids. CDR3 sequence (DNA): TGTGCCATCAGCGTACGGGGGAACACTGAAGCTTTCTTT. Residues: CAISVRGNTEAFF.

The gene calls are TRBV7-6 and TRBJ1-1; D is uncertain. From germline, CDR1 is SGHVS and CDR2 FNYEAQ. The V end was cut by 7 bases, the J end by 2 bases, with 14 bases between. The CDR3 is 14 amino acids. In DNA, the CDR3 is TGTGCCAGCACCGTTAGATGGGGTAACACTGAAGCTTTCTTT. Protein sequence: CASTVRWGNTEAFF.

The genes are TRBV30 and TRBJ2-7, with D possibly being TRBD1 (6 bases). Germline CDR1 and CDR2: GTSNPN and SVGIG (reference sequence). The ends were cut back, 4 bases at V and 2 bases at J, with 15 bases in the middle. The CDR3 contains 14 residues. The DNA of the CDR3 is TGTGCCTGGAAGAGGCTACAGGGCCCCTACGAGCAGTACTTC. Translating it yields CAWKRLQGPYEQYF.

This clonotype was counted many times. The V gene is TRBV29-1, the J gene TRBJ1-1; 8 bases align to TRBD1. The germline V gene encodes CDR1 SQVTM and CDR2 ANQGSEA. V gave up 4 bases and J gave up 3 bases; unmatched junction bases: 13. CDR3 length equals 16 residues. The CDR3: CSVGPRGQFLDTEAFF. CDR3 in DNA: TGCAGCGTTGGTCCCAGGGGGCAGTTCTTGGACACTGAAGCTTTCTTT.

Ten or more counts support this clonotype. V gene TRBV7-6 combines with J gene TRBJ2-7; 7 nucleotides line up with TRBD1. This CDR3 is built from 14 residues. Germline CDR1 is SGHVS and CDR2 is FNYEAQ. The V segment lost 4 bases and the J segment 4 bases; nucleotides outside the gene matches: 7. The CDR3 sequence: CASSSRQGFYEQYF. For the CDR3, the DNA is TGTGCCAGCAGCTCCCGACAGGGATTTTACGAGCAGTACTTC.

The chain uses TRBV25-1 and TRBJ1-1; 7 bases agree with TRBD1. The CDR3 length is 14 residues. The ends lost 6 bases at V and 3 bases at J; junction bases unmatched: 7. Germline values: CDR1 MGHDK, CDR2 SYGVNS. The CDR3 sequence: CASRQTGKDTEAFF. The CDR3 DNA reads as TGTGCCAGCAGGCAGACAGGGAAGGACACTGAAGCTTTCTTT.

Regarding this clonotype: A much larger clone differs from this one at a single base, so this may be a read error. The V gene is TRBV10-3, the J gene TRBJ1-6, with 7 bases fitting TRBD1. The CDR3 is made up of 12 amino acids. Germline lookup yields CDR1 ENHRY and CDR2 SYGVKD. The CDR3 DNA reads as TGTGCCAGCAGCGACAGGGAGTTCCCCCTCCGCTTT. Translating it yields CASSDREFPLRF.

This clonotype occurred once. The chain is built from TRBV29-1 and TRBJ2-7, with TRBD1 matching 7 bases. With 4 bases clipped from V and 4 bases from J, the junction kept 7 bases outside the gene matches. Looked up from germline, CDR1 is SQVTM and CDR2 is ANQGSEA. This CDR3 has 13 amino acids. CDR3 sequence (DNA): TGCAGCGTTGGAAGACAGGGAATATACGAGCAGTACTTC. This gives the protein CSVGRQGIYEQYF.

This clonotype was counted many times. The V and J genes are TRBV19 and TRBJ1-6, with D hard to call. With 5 bases removed from V and 7 bases from J, the gap between germline ends came to 9 bases. The germline V gene has CDR1 LNHDA and CDR2 SQIVND (reference sequence). This CDR3 is 13 amino acids long. Written as DNA, the CDR3 is TGTGCCAGTAGTGCGTTAACCAATTCACCCCTCCACTTT. As protein: CASSALTNSPLHF.

This clonotype was counted ten times or more. The rearrangement links TRBV10-3 to TRBJ1-1, with 9 nucleotides matching TRBD1. V lost 10 bases to trimming and J lost 6 bases; unmatched junction nucleotides: 12. Germline V gene data show CDR1 as ENHRY and CDR2 as SYGVKD. The CDR3 contains 14 residues. The CDR3 DNA reads as TGTGCCACACAGAAGGGACAGGGACCCTCTGAAGCTTTCTTT. Protein: CATQKGQGPSEAFF.

In regard to this clonotype: At one end the junction does not follow the germline gene, possibly because of a read error. The chain couples TRBV19 to TRBJ1-4; D not certain. The CDR3 runs to 14 residues. Germline V lookup: CDR1 LNHDA, CDR2 SQIVND (reference sequence). The CDR3 DNA follows: TGTGCCGGTAGTACCAGCCGGTTCGGGGAAAAACTGTTTTTT. Protein sequence: CAGSTSRFGEKLFF.

The V call is TRBV4-1, the J call TRBJ1-1; unclear D gene. Germline V CDR1 and CDR2: MGHRA, YSYEKL. V was trimmed by 1 base and J by 2 bases, leaving 5 bases between them. CDR3 size: 13 residues. In nucleotides, the CDR3 is TGCGCCAGCAGCCAAGGATCCAACACTGAAGCTTTCTTT. It specifies CASSQGSNTEAFF.

The rearrangement uses TRBV6-1 and TRBJ2-7, with 7 bases aligning to TRBD1. V was clipped by 7 bases and J by 3 bases; unmatched bases: 12. The germline CDR1 and CDR2 sequences are MNHNS and SASEGT. CDR3 size: 15 residues. CDR3 nucleotides: TGTGCCAGCAAAGGGGACAGCGGTTCCTTCTACGAGCAGTACTTC. Protein: CASKGDSGSFYEQYF.

J is TRBJ1-4 and V is TRBV20-1; 9 bases align to TRBD1. Unmatched junction bases numbered 6, after V lost 5 bases and J lost 8 bases. This CDR3 spans 13 amino acids. CDR1 is DFQATT, CDR2 SNEGSKA, per germline (reference sequence). CDR3 sequence reads: CSAQQGAEEKLFF. CDR3 DNA sequence: TGCAGTGCTCAACAGGGGGCTGAAGAAAAACTGTTTTTT.

This clonotype occurred many times. The chain carries TRBV7-2 and TRBJ1-5; D not certain. Germline CDR1 reads SGHTA; CDR2 reads FQGNSA. The CDR3 contains 15 residues. V gave up 2 bases and J gave up 1 base, with 9 bases separating them. The DNA of the CDR3 is TGTGCCAGCAGCTTATCGGCAAGAAGCAATCAGCCCCAGCATTTT. The encoded protein is CASSLSARSNQPQHF.

Note on this clonotype: A read error may produce the germline difference seen at one junction end. V and J are TRBV19 and TRBJ1-6, with 7 bases fitting TRBD1. CDR1 is LNHDA, CDR2 SQIVND, per germline (reference sequence). The CDR3 is 18 residues long. CDR3 DNA sequence: TGTGCCAGTAGTGCTACAGGGGCGAAAAGCTCCCATAATTCACCCCTCCACTTT. Its protein product is CASSATGAKSSHNSPLHF. The full variable domain, completed using reference TRBV19 and TRBJ1-6, is DGGITQSPKYLFRKEGQNVTLSCEQNLNHDAMYWYRQDPGQGLRLIYYSQIVNDFQKGDIAEGYSVSREKKESFPLTVTSAQKNPTAFYLCASSATGAKSSHNSPLHFGNGTRLTVT.

Worth noting for this clonotype: A much more abundant neighbour one base away suggests this may be a read error. A read error is likely, as this CDR3 ends without the conserved phenylalanine or tryptophan. CDR3 sequence: CASSVGPKDGYTL. The CDR3 DNA is TGTGCCAGCAGCGTGGGTCCCAAAGATGGCTACACCCTC. The chain links TRBV2 to TRBJ1-2; D gene uncertain. The CDR3 length is 13 residues. Trimming stripped 6 bases from V and 6 bases from J, with 14 bases between. CDR1 and CDR2 from the germline V gene are SNHLY and FYNNEI.

Ten or more counts support this clonotype. This sequence joins TRBV2 and TRBJ2-7; D might be TRBD1 (6 bases). Germline CDR1 reads SNHLY; CDR2 reads FYNNEI. V gave up 8 bases and J gave up 0 bases, with 14 bases separating them. The CDR3 is made up of 14 amino acids. The DNA for the CDR3 is TGTGCCAGCGCCAGGGGCACCAGCTCCTACGAGCAGTACTTC. Translated, it gives CASARGTSSYEQYF.

The chain combines TRBV12-3 or TRBV12-4 with TRBJ2-3; 12 bases match TRBD1. V lost 6 bases to trimming and J lost 5 bases; unmatched junction nucleotides: 9. CDR3 size: 16 residues. For the CDR3, the DNA is TGTGCCAGCAGGTTGGGGACAGGGGGCGGGATAGATACGCAGTATTTT. Translation gives CASRLGTGGGIDTQYF.

This clonotype showed up just a few times. The V call is TRBV9, the J call TRBJ2-3; D is tentatively TRBD1 or TRBD2 (8 bases each). The V gene lost 2 bases and the J gene lost 0 bases, with 16 bases spanning the gap. The CDR3 is made up of 17 amino acids. The germline gives CDR1 SGDLS, CDR2 YYNGEE. The DNA of the CDR3 is TGTGCCAGCAGCGTTAGCGGGACAGGTAGTAGCACAGATACGCAGTATTTT. Its translation is CASSVSGTGSSTDTQYF.

The gene calls are TRBV19 and TRBJ1-1; 9 bases are a match to TRBD1. Losses at the gene ends were 8 bases for V and 0 bases for J; bases not matched to a gene: 13. Germline V CDR1 and CDR2: LNHDA, SQIVND (reference sequence). The CDR3 has 17 amino acids. CDR3 amino acids: CASLGGTGSFLNTEAFF. DNA for the CDR3: TGTGCCAGTCTTGGGGGGACAGGGTCCTTCCTGAACACTGAAGCTTTCTTT.

This chain links TRBV10-1 with TRBJ2-7; D not resolved. V was clipped by 5 bases and J by 7 bases, with 15 bases between them. CDR1 WNHNN and CDR2 SYGVQD come from the germline V gene (reference sequence). This CDR3 contains 13 residues. CDR3 protein: CASSTGPLGEQYF. The CDR3 DNA follows: TGCGCCAGCAGTACGGGCCCTCTGGGGGAGCAGTACTTC.

This chain joins TRBV10-3 and TRBJ1-1; 8 positions match TRBD1. Trimming removed 5 bases from V and 1 base from J; junction bases left unmatched: 3. The CDR3 is made up of 14 amino acids. The V gene's germline CDR1 is ENHRY and CDR2 SYGVKD. Here the CDR3 DNA reads TGTGCCATCAGTTCCCAGGGGGCGAACACTGAAGCTTTCTTT. Translation gives CAISSQGANTEAFF.

This clonotype has more than one count but fewer than ten. The rearrangement uses TRBV2 and TRBJ2-1, with D perhaps matching TRBD1 (7 bases). CDR3 length: 12 amino acids. V lost 11 bases and J lost 4, with 12 bases in between. From germline, CDR1 is SNHLY and CDR2 FYNNEI. CDR3 bases: TGTGCCCAGGGGGGCCCGTACAATGAGCAGTTCTTC. The encoded protein is CAQGGPYNEQFF.